The text below deals with one TCR beta chain. The data were taken from a study of blood T cells in healthy people across ages. The authors ran a second PCR of 7 to 11 cycles using a sample-barcoded 5' primer and a J-beta primer mix. Each CDR3 protein is one row after TCRdb ran MiXCR on the 5' RACE reads. The sample comprises about 1.4 million distinct CDR3 sequences, approximately 59% of which are singletons, and over 6.5% rests with the top ten. Germline V gives CDR1 SGDLS, CDR2 YYNGEE. The CDR3 is 15 residues long. The V gene lost 0 bases and the J gene lost 4 bases, with 13 bases spanning the gap. Each donor supplied ten milliliters of peripheral blood.

The V gene is TRBV9, the J gene TRBJ1-2; unclear D gene. The origin of this receptor is a man between 18 and 29 years old in good health. The sequenced sample was blood. The CDR3 DNA sequence: TGTGCCAGCAGCGTAGATCCAAGCCCCATCTATGGCTACACCTTC. The encoded protein is CASSVDPSPIYGYTF.